This TCR beta chain was sequenced in a study of blood T cell repertoires in COVID-19. Generated by immunoSEQ multiplex PCR, the TCRdb table keeps only in-frame clones and is missing some. Here the sample spans around 120,000 clones, roughly 85% being singletons. This CDR3 contains 14 residues. Germline V gene lookup returns CDR1 KGHSH and CDR2 LQKENI. With 0 bases clipped from V and 8 bases from J, the junction kept 4 bases outside the gene matches. The origin of this receptor is an elderly man with acute or convalescent COVID-19. The rearrangement links TRBV18 to TRBJ2-1; 7 nucleotides match TRBD2. Sequenced input: peripheral blood. CDR3 sequence: CASSPPWEGDEQFF. The CDR3, as DNA: TGTGCCAGCTCACCACCATGGGAGGGAGATGAGCAGTTCTTC. The full variable domain, with the rest looked up from reference TRBV18 and TRBJ2-1, is NAGVMQNPRHLVRRRGQEARLRCSPMKGHSHVYWYRQLPEEGLKFMVYLQKENIIDESGMPKERFSAEFPKEGPSILRIQQVVRGDSAAYFCASSPPWEGDEQFFGPGTRLTVL.